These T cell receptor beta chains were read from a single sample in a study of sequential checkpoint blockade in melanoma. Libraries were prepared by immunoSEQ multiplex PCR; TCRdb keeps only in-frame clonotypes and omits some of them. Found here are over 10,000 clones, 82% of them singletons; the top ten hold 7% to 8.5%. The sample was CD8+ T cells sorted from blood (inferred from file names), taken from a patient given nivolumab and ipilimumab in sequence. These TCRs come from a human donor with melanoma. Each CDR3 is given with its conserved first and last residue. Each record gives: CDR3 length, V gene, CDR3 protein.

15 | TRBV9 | CASNGLLGGNTEAFF
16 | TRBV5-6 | CASSLADSPPNYGYTF
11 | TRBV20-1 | CSASKNTEAFF
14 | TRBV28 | CASSVSFSGNTIYF
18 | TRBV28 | CASSFSGGTISGANVLTF
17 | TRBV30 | CAWGQNHLNIAKNIQYF
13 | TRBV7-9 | CARQPVMNTEAFF
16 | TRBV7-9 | CASSFQQSSLPYEQYF
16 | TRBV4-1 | CASSQDPRGGEETQYF
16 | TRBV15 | CATSRDQTGGNQPQHF
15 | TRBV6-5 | CASRETDRLNTEAFF
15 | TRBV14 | CASSQEGGAGLEQYF
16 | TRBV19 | CASSPWATGLNTEAFF
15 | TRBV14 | CASSQITGGIETQYF
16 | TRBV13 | CASSSTALGSNQPQHF
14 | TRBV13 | CASSPPGLAGEQYF
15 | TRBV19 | CASSPGTGTLYGYTF
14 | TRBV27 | CASSLSGGGQPQHF
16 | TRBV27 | CASRDRGLGSTDTQYF
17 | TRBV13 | CASSLGNWQAGADTQYF